This record concerns one T cell receptor beta chain sequence. Libraries for TCR beta were made by quantitative 5'-RACE with molecular barcodes. Via MiXCR, TCRdb re-called the 5' RACE reads, giving one row per CDR3 protein. The data contain around 250,000 distinct CDR3 sequences, under 20% of them seen just once; the ten biggest clones take up less than 35%. This specimen belongs to a study of CD8 T cells in ankylosing spondylitis. This CDR3 comprises 14 residues. Deletions cut 1 base from V and 6 bases from J, with 13 bases between. Germline V gene sequence: CDR1 SQVTM, CDR2 ANQGSEA. The sequenced sample consisted of blood, either unsorted or a sorted T cell fraction (not recorded which). The chain is built from TRBV29-1 and TRBJ2-1, with D unclear. This receptor was identified in a male donor with ankylosing spondylitis or in good health (not recorded which). This CDR3 is CSVEGPLVANEQFF. CDR3 DNA sequence: TGCAGCGTTGAAGGGCCGCTAGTAGCCAATGAGCAGTTCTTC.